Listed below are T cell receptor beta chains from one sample, sequenced in a study of cytomegalovirus exposure and HLA in healthy donors. The data were produced by immunoSEQ multiplex PCR, yet TCRdb's version contains in-frame clones alone and is incomplete. In the table there are some 200,000 clones, 70% to 80% of which are singletons. What was sequenced was PBMCs. The receptors originated from a woman in her forties or fifties in good health and CMV-seronegative. Both conserved end residues are part of each CDR3. D genes are given only for firm matches. Clone sizes are given selectively: once, few, many, or a class where the clone is expanded.

v_call: TRBV11-2; j_call: TRBJ2-2; d_call: NA; clone_size: NA; cdr3_aa: CASRDVRGTGELFF; cdr3_nt: TGTGCCAGCAGGGATGTGCGCGGCACCGGGGAGCTGTTTTTT
v_call: TRBV29-1; j_call: TRBJ2-7; d_call: NA; clone_size: few; cdr3_aa: CSVSPSESYEQYF; cdr3_nt: TGCAGCGTTTCTCCTAGCGAGTCCTACGAGCAGTACTTC
v_call: TRBV5-1; j_call: TRBJ1-1; d_call: NA; clone_size: few; cdr3_aa: CASSLITDTMNTEAFF; cdr3_nt: TGCGCCAGCAGCTTGATCACAGATACAATGAACACTGAAGCTTTCTTT
v_call: TRBV4-2; j_call: TRBJ2-7; d_call: TRBD1; clone_size: NA; cdr3_aa: CASSQANRGSSYEQYF; cdr3_nt: TGTGCCAGCAGCCAAGCCAACAGGGGGAGCTCCTACGAGCAGTACTTC
v_call: TRBV4-1; j_call: TRBJ1-1; d_call: TRBD1; clone_size: NA; cdr3_aa: CASSQDLRGQTEAFF; cdr3_nt: TGCGCCAGCAGCCAAGATTTGAGGGGGCAGACTGAAGCTTTCTTT
v_call: TRBV6-1; j_call: TRBJ1-6; d_call: NA; clone_size: few; cdr3_aa: CASRESRDSPLHF; cdr3_nt: TGTGCCAGCAGGGAATCGCGGGATTCACCCCTCCACTTT
v_call: TRBV28; j_call: TRBJ2-7; d_call: TRBD2; clone_size: NA; cdr3_aa: CASTPAGVLVGEQYF; cdr3_nt: TGTGCCAGCACCCCCGCGGGAGTTCTAGTTGGCGAGCAGTACTTC
v_call: TRBV5-6; j_call: TRBJ1-3; d_call: NA; clone_size: NA; cdr3_aa: CASSTPGTFEDTIYF; cdr3_nt: TGTGCCAGCTCTACCCCGGGGACATTCGAGGACACCATATATTTT
v_call: TRBV10-3; j_call: TRBJ2-1; d_call: TRBD2; clone_size: NA; cdr3_aa: CAAGGGGYNEQFF; cdr3_nt: TGTGCCGCCGGTGGCGGGGGGTACAATGAGCAGTTCTTC
v_call: TRBV14; j_call: TRBJ2-7; d_call: TRBD1; clone_size: NA; cdr3_aa: CASSPWDRGTEQYF; cdr3_nt: TGTGCCAGCAGCCCTTGGGACAGGGGCACCGAGCAGTACTTC
v_call: TRBV7-2; j_call: TRBJ2-1; d_call: TRBD1; clone_size: NA; cdr3_aa: CASSLGGTGGVNEQFF; cdr3_nt: TGTGCCAGCAGCTTAGGTGGGACAGGGGGAGTCAATGAGCAGTTCTTC
v_call: TRBV19; j_call: TRBJ2-1; d_call: NA; clone_size: NA; cdr3_aa: CASTNRVNEQFF; cdr3_nt: TGTGCCAGTACCAACAGGGTTAATGAGCAGTTCTTC
v_call: TRBV6-5; j_call: TRBJ2-7; d_call: NA; clone_size: NA; cdr3_aa: CATTRAGIDEQYF; cdr3_nt: TGTGCCACCACCCGGGCAGGGATCGACGAGCAGTACTTC
v_call: TRBV5-1; j_call: TRBJ2-1; d_call: NA; clone_size: NA; cdr3_aa: CASSLYRGNEQFF; cdr3_nt: TGCGCCAGCAGCTTGTATCGGGGCAATGAGCAGTTCTTC
v_call: TRBV11-2; j_call: TRBJ1-5; d_call: NA; clone_size: NA; cdr3_aa: CASSPGGGVGPQHF; cdr3_nt: TGTGCCAGCAGCCCGGGCGGGGGCGTAGGGCCCCAGCATTTT
v_call: TRBV4-3; j_call: TRBJ2-2; d_call: NA; clone_size: NA; cdr3_aa: CASSRTTLNTGELFF; cdr3_nt: TGCGCCAGCTCACGGACTACCTTGAACACCGGGGAGCTGTTTTTT
v_call: TRBV29-1; j_call: TRBJ2-3; d_call: NA; clone_size: NA; cdr3_aa: CSVTRGPRTDTQYF; cdr3_nt: TGCAGCGTAACCAGGGGTCCTCGCACAGATACGCAGTATTTT
v_call: TRBV25-1; j_call: TRBJ1-2; d_call: TRBD1; clone_size: NA; cdr3_aa: CASSELRWQGGDGYTF; cdr3_nt: TGTGCCAGCAGTGAATTAAGGTGGCAGGGGGGAGATGGCTACACCTTC
v_call: TRBV19; j_call: TRBJ2-5; d_call: TRBD2; clone_size: NA; cdr3_aa: CASSILAGGQETQYF; cdr3_nt: TGTGCCAGTAGTATACTAGCGGGGGGCCAAGAGACCCAGTACTTC
v_call: TRBV28; j_call: TRBJ1-5; d_call: TRBD1; clone_size: NA; cdr3_aa: CASSGRTGANQPQHF; cdr3_nt: TGTGCCAGCAGTGGGAGGACAGGGGCGAATCAGCCCCAGCATTTT
v_call: TRBV18; j_call: TRBJ2-5; d_call: TRBD2; clone_size: NA; cdr3_aa: CASSQSSGSLETQYF; cdr3_nt: TGTGCCAGCTCACAATCTAGCGGGAGTCTAGAGACCCAGTACTTC
v_call: TRBV9; j_call: TRBJ1-1; d_call: NA; clone_size: NA; cdr3_aa: CASSKQAGNTEAFF; cdr3_nt: TGTGCCAGCAGCAAACAGGCCGGGAACACTGAAGCTTTCTTT
v_call: TRBV7-2; j_call: TRBJ2-7; d_call: TRBD2; clone_size: NA; cdr3_aa: CASSPRTSGSDEQYF; cdr3_nt: TGTGCCAGCAGCCCGCGGACTAGCGGGAGCGACGAGCAGTACTTC
v_call: TRBV28; j_call: TRBJ2-3; d_call: NA; clone_size: NA; cdr3_aa: CASMGMGATSTDTQYF; cdr3_nt: TGTGCCAGCATGGGGATGGGAGCGACTTCCACAGATACGCAGTATTTT
v_call: TRBV7-2; j_call: TRBJ2-5; d_call: NA; clone_size: NA; cdr3_aa: CASSLVFGRKETQYF; cdr3_nt: TGTGCCAGCAGCTTAGTTTTCGGGAGAAAAGAGACCCAGTACTTC
v_call: TRBV4-2; j_call: TRBJ1-5; d_call: NA; clone_size: NA; cdr3_aa: CASSPGQNQPQHF; cdr3_nt: TGTGCCAGCAGCCCTGGACAGAATCAGCCCCAGCATTTT
v_call: TRBV5-1; j_call: TRBJ1-1; d_call: NA; clone_size: NA; cdr3_aa: CASSLDPGLNTEAFF; cdr3_nt: TGCGCCAGCAGCTTGGATCCGGGGTTGAACACTGAAGCTTTCTTT
v_call: TRBV7-2; j_call: TRBJ2-1; d_call: NA; clone_size: NA; cdr3_aa: CASSSRVSEQFF; cdr3_nt: TGTGCCAGCAGTTCCAGGGTCAGCGAGCAGTTCTTC
v_call: TRBV5-8; j_call: TRBJ2-1; d_call: NA; clone_size: few; cdr3_aa: CASSKGQIVSNEQFF; cdr3_nt: TGTGCCAGCAGCAAAGGACAGATAGTTAGCAATGAGCAGTTCTTC
v_call: TRBV5-6; j_call: TRBJ1-2; d_call: NA; clone_size: NA; cdr3_aa: CASSPYRDTNYGYTF; cdr3_nt: TGTGCCAGCAGCCCCTACCGGGACACCAACTATGGCTACACCTTC
v_call: TRBV18; j_call: TRBJ2-7; d_call: TRBD1; clone_size: NA; cdr3_aa: CASSQIGQGAYEQYF; cdr3_nt: TGTGCCAGCTCACAAATCGGACAGGGGGCCTACGAGCAGTACTTC
v_call: TRBV4-3; j_call: TRBJ2-7; d_call: TRBD1; clone_size: NA; cdr3_aa: CASSPGQGADEQYF; cdr3_nt: TGCGCCAGCAGCCCGGGACAGGGCGCGGACGAGCAGTACTTC
v_call: TRBV7-6; j_call: TRBJ1-3; d_call: NA; clone_size: NA; cdr3_aa: CASSLDNSGNTIYF; cdr3_nt: TGTGCCAGCAGCTTAGACAACTCTGGAAACACCATATATTTT
v_call: TRBV9; j_call: TRBJ2-3; d_call: NA; clone_size: NA; cdr3_aa: CASSVGDTDTQYF; cdr3_nt: TGTGCCAGCAGCGTCGGGGACACAGATACGCAGTATTTT